The rows below give T cell receptor beta chains drawn from one sample of a study of spatial heterogeneity in lung cancer. From the 5' RACE reads, TCRdb called clonotypes with MiXCR, one entry per CDR3 protein. The sample contains some 87,000 distinct CDR3 sequences, 7% to 9% of which appear only once. The sequences come from PBMCs, collected at surgery. These receptors all stem from a male donor with early-stage non-small cell lung cancer. Both conserved end residues are part of each CDR3. A D gene is named only where the DNA matches it firmly. Some rows have no size entry. The others give once, few or many, or a class for an expanded clone.

>TRBV20-1|TRBJ2-2|-|many
TGCAGTGCGGGCCAGGGGGGTAACACCGGGGAGCTGTTTTTT
CSAGQGGNTGELFF
>TRBV12-3/TRBV12-4|TRBJ2-1|-|few
TGTGCCAGCAGTTTAGGGACAGAGTACAATGAGCAGTTCTTC
CASSLGTEYNEQFF
>TRBV29-1|TRBJ2-5|-|many
TGCAGCGTTGGGGGTGGTCCTAGTCGAAGGGAGACCCAGTACTTC
CSVGGGPSRRETQYF
>TRBV6-2/TRBV6-3|TRBJ2-7|-|few
TGTGCCAGCAGTTACGGGGGGAAAACGTTCTACGAGCAGTACTTC
CASSYGGKTFYEQYF
>TRBV10-3|TRBJ1-2|-|few
TGTGCCATCAGTGAGGAAAGAAACTATGGCTACACCTTC
CAISEERNYGYTF
>TRBV12-5|TRBJ2-5|-|-
TGTGCTAGTGGTTTGGTCGCTGGGACCCAGTACTTC
CASGLVAGTQYF
>TRBV4-2|TRBJ1-2|-|many
TGTGCCAGCTCTCAGATGGACTATGGCTACACCTTC
CASSQMDYGYTF
>TRBV5-4|TRBJ2-3|TRBD2|many
TGTGCCAGCAGCTTGCGTCTGGGAGGGATACGCACAGATACGCAGTATTTT
CASSLRLGGIRTDTQYF
>TRBV12-3/TRBV12-4|TRBJ1-5|TRBD1|-
TGTGCCAGCAGCCAGGGGGCCTCGAGCAATCAGCCCCAGCATTTT
CASSQGASSNQPQHF
>TRBV10-3|TRBJ2-5|-|few
TGTGCCATTGGGACCGATCAAGAGACCCAGTACTTC
CAIGTDQETQYF
>TRBV2|TRBJ1-5|-|-
TGTGCCAGCAGTGAAGCGCTTCGGGGTCAGCCCCAGCATTTT
CASSEALRGQPQHF
>TRBV5-4|TRBJ2-3|TRBD2|-
TGTGCCAGCAGCACCGGACTAGCGATGACGGGTGGGGCAGATACGCAGTATTTT
CASSTGLAMTGGADTQYF
>TRBV9|TRBJ2-5|TRBD2|-
TGTGCCAGCAGCGTACGGGCTAGCGGGATCCAAGAGACCCAGTACTTC
CASSVRASGIQETQYF
>TRBV5-1|TRBJ2-1|TRBD2|-
TGCGCCAGCAGCTTGCAAGCGGGGGGCTACAATGAGCAGTTCTTC
CASSLQAGGYNEQFF
>TRBV3-1|TRBJ1-3|-|-
TGTGCCAGCAGCCAAGATCTGCCAGGGGCCTCTGGAAACACCATATATTTT
CASSQDLPGASGNTIYF
>TRBV18|TRBJ2-5|TRBD2|many
TGTGCCAGCTCACGCCCGGCTAGCGGGAGTCTGTTCGACCAGTACTTC
CASSRPASGSLFDQYF
>TRBV29-1|TRBJ2-1|-|many
TGCAGCGTTGTACGGGACCGCTCGTACAATGAGCAGTTCTTC
CSVVRDRSYNEQFF
>TRBV20-1|TRBJ1-5|-|many
TGCAGTGTGAGGGCAGGGAAGGGAGATCAGCCCCAGCATTTT
CSVRAGKGDQPQHF
>TRBV4-2|TRBJ2-3|TRBD2|few
TGTGCCAGCAGCCAAGTTGGGACTAGCGGGGGGGCGGGAGATACGCAGTATTTT
CASSQVGTSGGAGDTQYF
>TRBV3-1|TRBJ1-1|-|few
TGTGCCAGCACCTCTACCTACGAAGCTTTCTTT
CASTSTYEAFF
>TRBV7-3|TRBJ2-1|TRBD2|few
TGTGCCAGCAGCGAAGCGGGGAAATTTAACAATGAGCAGTTCTTC
CASSEAGKFNNEQFF
>TRBV20-1|TRBJ1-5|-|-
TGCAGTGCTAGAGGATTCGGCAATCAGCCCCAGCATTTT
CSARGFGNQPQHF
>TRBV5-1|TRBJ1-3|-|-
TGCGCCAGCAGCTTGGGTGCAGGGGATCCAGGAAACACCATATATTTT
CASSLGAGDPGNTIYF
>TRBV4-2|TRBJ1-4|-|-
TGTGCCAGCAGCCAAGCTGGGGGGGCTAATGAAAAACTGTTTTTT
CASSQAGGANEKLFF
>TRBV28|TRBJ2-1|-|-
TGTGCCAGCAGTTCCAGGAATGGGGGTGAGCAGTTCTTC
CASSSRNGGEQFF
>TRBV4-2|TRBJ2-3|TRBD2|many
TGTGCCAGCAGCACGCGGACTAGCGGCTTCACAGATACGCAGTATTTT
CASSTRTSGFTDTQYF
>TRBV5-1|TRBJ1-6|-|-
TGCGCCAGCAGCCCCGGTCTGAGGACCAATTCACCCCTCCACTTT
CASSPGLRTNSPLHF
>TRBV12-3/TRBV12-4|TRBJ2-2|-|-
TGTGCCAGCAGTTTAGTCCAGGGAGATACCGGGGAGCTGTTTTTT
CASSLVQGDTGELFF
>TRBV18|TRBJ1-2|-|many
TGTGCCAGCTCACCATCCGAGGACGGTAGCTACACCTTC
CASSPSEDGSYTF
>TRBV6-1|TRBJ2-1|-|-
TGTGCCAGCAGTGAAGTAGGACTAACAGGCGTCGGTGAGCAGTTCTTC
CASSEVGLTGVGEQFF
>TRBV18|TRBJ2-2|TRBD1|few
TGTGCCAGCTCGTTCACAGGGGGCGGAACCGGGGAGCTGTTTTTT
CASSFTGGGTGELFF
>TRBV24-1|TRBJ2-3|-|many
TGTGCCACCAGTGATTCCCACAGCGAGACAGATACGCAGTATTTT
CATSDSHSETDTQYF
>TRBV15|TRBJ2-3|-|-
TGTGCCACCAGCAGAGCCCCCAGCACAGATACGCAGTATTTT
CATSRAPSTDTQYF
>TRBV12-3/TRBV12-4|TRBJ1-6|TRBD1|many
TGTGCCAGCAGTTTCTCGCACAGGGGGTCACCCCTCCACTTT
CASSFSHRGSPLHF
>TRBV5-1|TRBJ2-7|-|-
TGCGCCAGCAGCCAGTTAAGCGGCGTCCCCTCCGAGCAGTACTTC
CASSQLSGVPSEQYF
>TRBV28|TRBJ2-7|-|many
TGTGCCAGCAGCTTAAGCAACCGGGACGGAATATTC
CASSLSNRDGIF
>TRBV12-3/TRBV12-4|TRBJ1-1|-|many
TGTGCCAGCAGTTTACAGGGCATGAACACTGAAGCTTTCTTT
CASSLQGMNTEAFF
>TRBV28|TRBJ2-2|TRBD2|many
TGTGCCAGCAGTTTATGGACTAGCGGGATGGGGGAGCTGTTTTTT
CASSLWTSGMGELFF
>TRBV10-2|TRBJ2-1|TRBD2|few
TGCGCCAGCATGACTAGCGGGAGTGGAAATGAGCAGTTCTTC
CASMTSGSGNEQFF
>TRBV29-1|TRBJ2-3|TRBD2|many
TGCAGCGTTGAGAAGGGTAGCGGGTTCCCCCCAGATACGCAGTATTTT
CSVEKGSGFPPDTQYF
>TRBV20-1|TRBJ1-5|-|many
TGCAGTGCTAGCCCGAAGGGGCTTCTTTCCCAGCCCCAGCATTTT
CSASPKGLLSQPQHF
>TRBV5-1|TRBJ1-1|-|many
TGCGCCAGCATTGTTTTCCCCGGGGCCGACACTGAAGCTTTCTTT
CASIVFPGADTEAFF
>TRBV30|TRBJ1-4|-|many
TGTGCCTGGAGTGTCGGGTCAACTAATGAAAAACTGTTTTTT
CAWSVGSTNEKLFF
>TRBV29-1|TRBJ2-1|TRBD2|many
TGCAGCGTCCCGGGGACTAGCGGGACCCATTTTTTCGAGCAGTTCTTC
CSVPGTSGTHFFEQFF
>TRBV7-8|TRBJ1-3|-|few
TGTGCCAGCAGCTTAGCGCCAGGGTCTGGAAACACCATATATTTT
CASSLAPGSGNTIYF
>TRBV12-3/TRBV12-4|TRBJ2-2|-|once
TGTGCCAGCAGTTTAAGTCTCCTTAACACCGGGGAGCTGTTTTTT
CASSLSLLNTGELFF
>TRBV10-3|TRBJ2-7|-|few
TGTGCCATCAGTGAGCGAGGTGGGACCTCCTACGAGCAGTACTTC
CAISERGGTSYEQYF
>TRBV6-8|TRBJ2-5|-|few
TGTGCCAGCAGTTACCCCCGGGACAACCTCTCAGAGACCCAGTACTTC
CASSYPRDNLSETQYF